This T cell receptor (beta chain) was sequenced for a study of T-cell reconstitution after alpha-beta-depleted transplantation in children. The V gene end was trimmed by 3 bases and the J gene end by 7 bases; junction bases not matched to a gene: 11. There are 15 residues in the CDR3. Germline CDR1 and CDR2: SGHRS and YFSETQ. Researchers prepared the TCRbeta library using unique molecular identifiers, the study reports. One entry per CDR3 protein, called by TCRdb with MiXCR from the PCR reads. The sample holds some 830,000 distinct CDR3 sequences, 16% seen once. This specimen was PBMCs, mostly from graft donor cells, taken 360 days after TCRalphabeta/CD19-depleted stem cell transplant. The J gene is TRBJ2-7, the V gene TRBV5-1; the match to TRBD1 covers 9 bases. This TCR derives from a male patient between 10 and 17 years old who had a stem cell transplant for acute lymphoblastic leukemia, so the T cells may come from the graft donor. The CDR3 nucleotides are TGCGCCAGCAGCTCGGCGGGACAGGGTAGAGGAGAGCAGTACTTC. It specifies CASSSAGQGRGEQYF. Supplemented by reference TRBV5-1 and TRBJ2-7, the full variable domain reads KAGVTQTPRYLIKTRGQQVTLSCSPISGHRSVSWYQQTPGQGLQFLFEYFSETQRNKGNFPGRFSGRQFSNSRSEMNVSTLELGDSALYLCASSSAGQGRGEQYFGPGTRLTVT.